This T cell receptor beta chain was found in a study of blood T cell repertoires in COVID-19. At the level of the study: Nucleic acid was either cDNA or gDNA, and it came from T cells, B-cell-depleted T cells, or PBMCs.

This clone was seen just once. The CDR3 spans 14 residues. The V gene's germline CDR1 is MNHEY and CDR2 SVGAGI. V shed 8 bases and J 9 bases; nucleotides not matched to a gene: 11. Source study methods: For nucleated cells, counts were estimated from reference gene primer amplification. Produced via immunoSEQ multiplex PCR; TCRdb's table is partial and in-frame only. V and J calls and clone size are those listed in that table; D and trimming were worked out from the DNA. Of 65,000 to 100,000 clones in the sample, under 85% are singletons; the top ten hold about an eighth. V usage is TRBV6-5 and J usage is TRBJ2-1, with 9 bases lining up with TRBD1. The sequence was obtained from a human donor in a cohort sampled during active COVID-19. Source material: peripheral blood. The CDR3 bases are TGTGCCAGCCGAAGAGGGACAGGGCTGACTGAGCAGTTCTTC. It encodes CASRRGTGLTEQFF.